The 27 T cell receptor beta chains below all came from one sample that was sequenced in a study of CD8 T cell repertoires and HIV-1 epitope variants. These receptors are not linked to any known antigen. The assay was immunoSEQ multiplex PCR, and TCRdb's table has in-frame clones only and misses some. The data show some 5,900 clones, around 70% seen once. Specimen: cultured CD8+ T cells derived from PBMCs. These receptors all stem from a male donor with HIV.

This clone is large within its sample. The rearrangement links TRBV6-1 to TRBJ1-2; D gene ambiguous. Germline lookup yields CDR1 MNHNS and CDR2 SASEGT. The CDR3 has 16 residues. The V end was cut by 2 bases, the J end by 3 bases, with 16 bases between. The CDR3 spells CASSELPQDLDYGYTF. CDR3 sequence (DNA): TGTGCCAGCAGTGAACTTCCACAAGACCTAGACTATGGCTACACCTTC.

This clone has just a few counts. J is TRBJ1-1 and V is TRBV11-2; no definite D call. The CDR3 spans 13 residues. Germline CDR1 and CDR2: SGHAT and FQNNGV. Trimming took off 1 base at V and 7 bases at J, with 10 bases between the two ends. In nucleotides, the CDR3 is TGTGCCAGCAGCTTAGGGCCAGCCGTTGAAGCTTTCTTT. Amino acid sequence: CASSLGPAVEAFF.

The chain joins TRBV4-3 to TRBJ2-7, with 8 bases matching TRBD1. This CDR3 has 13 residues. The germline gives CDR1 LGHNA, CDR2 YSLEER. J gave up 6 bases and V 4 bases, and 5 bases lay outside the gene matches. The CDR3 spells CASSPRTGFEQYF. The CDR3 DNA reads as TGCGCCAGCAGCCCGCGGACAGGGTTCGAGCAGTACTTC.

The genes are TRBV18 and TRBJ1-1, with TRBD1 identical over 7 bases. The V and J ends lost 3 bases and 8 bases, in that order; junction bases with no gene match: 3. CDR3 length: 12 amino acids. Germline assignment: CDR1 KGHSH and CDR2 LQKENI. The CDR3: CASSPDRPEAFF. The CDR3, as DNA: TGTGCCAGCTCACCGGACAGGCCAGAAGCTTTCTTT.

The rearrangement joins TRBV7-2 to TRBJ2-1; D is possibly TRBD1 or TRBD2 (5 bases each). CDR1 is SGHTA and CDR2 is FQGNSA in the germline V gene. CDR3 length equals 17 residues. V lost 4 bases to trimming and J lost 6 bases, with 22 bases between them. The CDR3 nucleotides are TGTGCCAGCAGCTCCACCTTGTACCGGGACCAATCCAATGAGCAGTTCTTC. Its translation: CASSSTLYRDQSNEQFF. The variable domain in full, with the rest retrieved from reference TRBV7-2 and TRBJ2-1, is GAGVSQSPSNKVTEKGKDVELRCDPISGHTALYWYRQSLGQGLEFLIYFQGNSAPDKSGLPSDRFSAERTGGSVSTLTIQRTQQEDSAVYLCASSSTLYRDQSNEQFFGPGTRLTVL.

This rearrangement joins TRBV29-1 to TRBJ1-4; a weak D match, TRBD1 (5 bases). Trimming removed 7 bases from V and 3 bases from J, with 15 bases in between. The CDR3 runs 14 residues. The germline V gene has CDR1 SQVTM and CDR2 ANQGSEA. The chain's CDR3 is CSAGRDLANEKLFF. The CDR3 DNA reads as TGCAGCGCGGGCAGGGATCTTGCTAATGAAAAACTGTTTTTT. Complete variable domain (other parts from reference TRBV29-1 and TRBJ1-4): SAVISQKPSRDICQRGTSLTIQCQVDSQVTMMFWYRQQPGQSLTLIATANQGSEATYESGFVIDKFPISRPNLTFSTLTVSNMSPEDSSIYLCSAGRDLANEKLFFGSGTQLSVL.

The genes are TRBV28 and TRBJ2-1; 7 bases are shared with TRBD2. CDR3 length: 14 residues. Germline CDR1 MDHEN, CDR2 SYDVKM. The V segment lost 3 bases and the J segment 6 bases; nucleotides outside the gene matches: 5. CDR3 loop: CASSLGGSGNEQFF. The CDR3 nucleotides read TGTGCCAGCAGTTTGGGCGGGAGTGGCAATGAGCAGTTCTTC.

The chain employs TRBV5-6 and TRBJ2-7; D is unresolved. The CDR3 consists of 13 residues. The germline CDR1 and CDR2 sequences are SGHDT and YYEEEE. The V end was cut by 3 bases, the J end by 1 base, with 8 bases between. The CDR3 DNA reads as TGTGCCAGCAGCTATACTGGGTCCTACGAGCAGTACTTC. Translated: CASSYTGSYEQYF. The full variable domain, its missing parts supplied by reference TRBV5-6 and TRBJ2-7, is DAGVTQSPTHLIKTRGQQVTLRCSPKSGHDTVSWYQQALGQGPQFIFQYYEEEERQRGNFPDRFSGHQFPNYSSELNVNALLLGDSALYLCASSYTGSYEQYFGPGTRLTVT.

In this sample, this clone turned up a few times. The genes are TRBV9 and TRBJ2-2, with D uncertain. This CDR3 spans 15 amino acids. Trimming removed 7 bases at V and 1 base at J, with 14 bases between. From germline, CDR1 is SGDLS and CDR2 YYNGEE. The CDR3 spells CASSEGFWNTGELFF. CDR3 nucleotide sequence: TGTGCCAGCTCGGAAGGGTTCTGGAACACCGGGGAGCTGTTTTTT.

V and J are TRBV15 and TRBJ1-1, with D hard to call. V dropped 5 bases and J dropped 4 bases, with 11 bases sitting between them. Germline-derived CDR1 and CDR2 are LNHNV and YYDKDF (reference sequence). The CDR3 extends over 13 amino acids. The CDR3 DNA sequence: TGTGCCACCAGCGCGGACGGTATCACTGAAGCTTTCTTT. Its translation is CATSADGITEAFF. The whole variable domain, remainder taken from reference TRBV15 and TRBJ1-1, is DAMVIQNPRYQVTQFGKPVTLSCSQTLNHNVMYWYQQKSSQAPKLLFHYYDKDFNNEADTPDNFQSRRPNTSFCFLDIRSPGLGDTAMYLCATSADGITEAFFGQGTRLTVV.

This chain links TRBV28 with TRBJ2-1; D is unclear. The germline V gene encodes CDR1 MDHEN and CDR2 SYDVKM. The CDR3 length is 16 residues. Trimming removed 1 base from V and 7 bases from J, with 17 bases in between. In DNA, the CDR3 is TGTGCCAGCAGTTTATCCCCCCTCGGCGAGGTAAATGAGCAGTTCTTC. Amino acids: CASSLSPLGEVNEQFF.

CDR3 DNA sequence: TGTGCCATCAGATCGGCGGGACAGGGGCACTACGAGCAGTACTTC. Protein sequence: CAIRSAGQGHYEQYF. This rearrangement joins TRBV10-3 to TRBJ2-7; 10 positions match TRBD1. V lost 6 bases, J lost 3 bases, and 8 bases stayed unmatched. Per germline, CDR1 ENHRY and CDR2 SYGVKD. The length of the CDR3 is 15 residues.

This rearrangement joins TRBV27 to TRBJ2-5; 9 positions match TRBD1. The V segment lost 4 bases and the J segment 5 bases; nucleotides outside the gene matches: 20. Germline V gene lookup returns CDR1 MNHEY and CDR2 SMNVEV (reference sequence). The CDR3 runs 19 residues. The DNA for the CDR3 is TGTGCCAGCAGTTCCACGACAACCACACAGGGGGCGAAGGGCGAGACCCAGTACTTC. It specifies CASSSTTTTQGAKGETQYF.

This clone has just a few counts. The V call is TRBV7-6, the J call TRBJ2-6; D is ambiguous. In germline, CDR1 is SGHVS, CDR2 FNYEAQ. V shed 6 bases and J shed 1 base, with 10 bases lying between them. The CDR3 length is 15 residues. This CDR3 reads CASSSFGSGANVLTF. The CDR3 DNA follows: TGTGCCAGCAGTTCCTTCGGATCTGGGGCCAACGTCCTGACTTTC.

The chain has TRBV7-2 and TRBJ1-1, with TRBD1 as a possible D gene (5 bases). The CDR3 contains 18 residues. Trimming stripped 1 base from V and 4 bases from J, with 22 bases between. Germline V gives CDR1 SGHTA, CDR2 FQGNSA. The CDR3 region has the DNA TGTGCCAGCAGCTTAGGAGGATCATCAATAGGCAGGGCCACTGAAGCTTTCTTT. Translation: CASSLGGSSIGRATEAFF.

The rearrangement uses TRBV5-1 and TRBJ1-4, with 10 bases identical to TRBD1. The V and J ends lost 3 bases and 6 bases, in that order; junction bases with no gene match: 5. There are 15 residues in the CDR3. Germline-derived CDR1 and CDR2 are SGHRS and YFSETQ. The CDR3 protein is CASSWFGTGDEKLFF. The DNA for the CDR3 is TGCGCCAGCAGCTGGTTTGGGACAGGGGATGAAAAACTGTTTTTT.

J is TRBJ1-2 and V is TRBV5-5, with TRBD1 matching over 7 bases. The trim removed 0 bases at V and 6 bases at J, leaving 8 bases unmatched. The germline gives CDR1 SGHKS, CDR2 YYEKEE (reference sequence). This CDR3 region has 15 residues. CDR3 bases: TGTGCCAGCAGCTTGGTCGCCTCAGGGGGAGATGGCTACACCTTC. It codes for CASSLVASGGDGYTF.

Only a few counts were recorded for this clone. V gene TRBV7-9 combines with J gene TRBJ2-1; 7 bases match TRBD2. With V trimmed by 3 bases and J by 3 bases, 5 bases remained unmatched. Germline V lookup: CDR1 SEHNR, CDR2 FQNEAQ (reference sequence). The CDR3 has 15 residues. The CDR3 region has the DNA TGTGCCAGCAGCTTGGCGGGAGTACACTACAATGAGCAGTTCTTC. Translation gives CASSLAGVHYNEQFF.

The gene calls are TRBV5-6 and TRBJ2-3; 15 bases line up with TRBD2. This CDR3 is 17 amino acids long. J was trimmed by 4 bases and V by 3 bases; bases with no gene match: 6. CDR1 is SGHDT, CDR2 YYEEEE, per germline. The CDR3 region has the DNA TGTGCCAGCAGCTCGGAAGGACTAGCGGGAGGGCCAGATACGCAGTATTTT. As protein: CASSSEGLAGGPDTQYF.

V usage is TRBV28 and J usage is TRBJ2-1; unclear D gene. V lost 3 bases and J lost 2, with 8 bases in between. CDR1 and CDR2 from the germline V gene are MDHEN and SYDVKM. This CDR3 is built from 14 residues. CDR3 in amino acids: CASSFNSPYNEQFF. The CDR3 DNA reads as TGTGCCAGCAGTTTTAACTCCCCCTACAATGAGCAGTTCTTC.

This sequence joins TRBV6-6 and TRBJ2-5; 9 positions agree with TRBD1. Germline V gene sequence: CDR1 MNHNY, CDR2 SVGAGI (reference sequence). The V gene end was trimmed by 7 bases and the J gene end by 3 bases; junction bases not matched to a gene: 12. The CDR3 has 16 amino acids. CDR3 residues: CASTMNRDRAEETQYF. The CDR3 region has the DNA TGTGCCAGCACCATGAACCGGGACAGGGCGGAAGAGACCCAGTACTTC.

The chain joins TRBV10-2 to TRBJ1-5, with TRBD1 matching over 7 bases. Germline CDR1 and CDR2: WSHSY and SAAADI. V was pared by 6 bases and J by 0 bases, with 5 bases of the junction left unmatched. The CDR3 contains 15 residues. The CDR3 coding sequence is TGCGCCAGCAGCAAACAGGGGAATAGCAATCAGCCCCAGCATTTT. It encodes CASSKQGNSNQPQHF.

This clone was recorded once. The chain links TRBV5-7 to TRBJ2-3; maybe TRBD1 (7 bases). TRBV5-7 is an open reading frame, and its role is uncertain. The V end was cut by 7 bases, the J end by 0 bases, with 24 bases between. The CDR3 runs 18 residues. CDR3 amino acids: CASQKRNSRGVSTDTQYF. The CDR3 region has the DNA TGTGCCAGCCAAAAGAGAAACTCCAGGGGGGTAAGCACAGATACGCAGTATTTT.

The table lists this clone with a few counts. The V call is TRBV14, the J call TRBJ2-7; 9 nucleotides match TRBD2. Germline V gives CDR1 SGHDN, CDR2 FVKESK. The V segment lost 1 base and the J segment 3 bases; nucleotides outside the gene matches: 25. CDR3 length: 22 residues. The CDR3 coding sequence is TGTGCCAGCAGCCAAGGGTGGAGGACGGGACCCTGGGGTAGCGGGAGACTCTACGAGCAGTACTTC. The encoded protein is CASSQGWRTGPWGSGRLYEQYF.

In its sample, this clone was seen a few times. The genes are TRBV4-3 and TRBJ1-6, with D possibly being TRBD1 (6 bases). This CDR3 spans 18 amino acids. In germline, CDR1 is LGHNA, CDR2 YSLEER. V lost 0 bases, J lost 9 bases, and 21 bases lay in between. CDR3 DNA sequence: TGCGCCAGCAGCCAAGATCTGGATCCGGCATCGGGGGCTTCACCCCTCCACTTT. Its translation: CASSQDLDPASGASPLHF.

The genes are TRBV7-9 and TRBJ2-7; the match to TRBD2 covers 7 bases. Germline CDR1 and CDR2: SEHNR and FQNEAQ (reference sequence). This CDR3 has 14 residues. J gave up 5 bases and V 0 bases, and 4 bases lay outside the gene matches. The CDR3, as DNA: TGTGCCAGCAGCTTAGCGGGAGGGCCGGACGAGCAGTACTTC. As protein: CASSLAGGPDEQYF.

The chain couples TRBV11-2 to TRBJ2-1; D is perhaps TRBD1 (6 bases). Germline loops: CDR1 SGHAT, CDR2 FQNNGV. V was clipped by 0 bases and J by 8 bases, with 8 bases between them. The CDR3 runs to 13 residues. Here the CDR3 reads CASSLEGADEQFF. In DNA form, the CDR3 reads TGTGCCAGCAGCTTAGAGGGGGCCGATGAGCAGTTCTTC.